The sequence of this T cell receptor beta chain was determined in a study of spatial heterogeneity in lung cancer. About the research overall: Fewer alpha-chain than beta-chain sequences were consistently detected. The average count in raw reads for each unique TCR and UMI combination exceeded 8.5 appearances.

In its sample, this clonotype is medium-sized (0.01 to 0.1%). The germline CDR1 and CDR2 sequences are SQVTM and ANQGSEA. The CDR3 contains 14 residues. Unmatched junction bases numbered 9, after V lost 6 bases and J lost 3 bases. The sample's time point: sample taken at primary tumor resection. The input material, whole RNA from tumor, nontumor lung or frozen PBMC, was sequenced unsorted. Samples were obtained from roughly 65 donors, all untreated early-stage non-small cell lung cancer patients. Every individual TCR cDNA molecule carried its own unique molecular identifier, which allowed correction of PCR and sequencing errors. TCRdb re-called the 5' RACE reads with MiXCR, one entry per CDR3 protein. Among about 7,500 distinct CDR3 sequences, about 4.2% were seen once, and the ten largest hold over 20%.

This clonotype was sampled from a female donor with early-stage non-small cell lung cancer. This chain links TRBV29-1 with TRBJ2-3, with 7 positions matching TRBD2. Sample: normal lung tissue next to the tumor, taken at surgery. CDR3 coding DNA: TGCAGCGTCCCCAGGGAGGGGAGGACAGATACGCAGTATTTT. This encodes CSVPREGRTDTQYF.